This TCR beta chain was sequenced in a study of T cells after yellow fever vaccination. Trimming took off 5 bases at V and 0 bases at J, with 8 bases between the two ends. This CDR3 has 13 amino acids. Germline CDR1 is DFQATT and CDR2 is SNEGSKA (reference sequence). This clonotype was detected a few times. The antigen is not known. Making TCR cDNA involved 5'RACE template switching, which added UMIs and a universal primer site. TCRdb itself ran the 5' RACE reads through MiXCR, one entry per CDR3 protein. The table lists about 580,000 distinct CDR3 sequences, about 15% of them singletons. The study's findings and limits: Re-detected after boosting: most primary clones, about 96% of CD4 and 80% to 90% of CD8.

The clonotype was recovered from a young man who received the YFV17D yellow fever vaccine. V and J are TRBV20-1 and TRBJ2-4; D is unclear. The sequencing used PBMCs, collected around 5 days after the first yellow fever vaccination. In DNA, the CDR3 is TGCAGTGCTTCCGCTTTAGCCAAAAACATTCAGTACTTC. As protein: CSASALAKNIQYF.